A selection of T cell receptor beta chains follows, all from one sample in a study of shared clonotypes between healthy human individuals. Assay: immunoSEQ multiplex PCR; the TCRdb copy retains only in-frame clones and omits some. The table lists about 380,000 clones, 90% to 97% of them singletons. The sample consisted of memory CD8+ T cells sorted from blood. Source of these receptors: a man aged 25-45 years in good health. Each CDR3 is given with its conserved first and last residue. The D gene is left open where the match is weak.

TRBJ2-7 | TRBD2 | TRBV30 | TGTGCCTGGAGTATAACTAGCGGGAAGACCTACGAGCAGTACTTC | CAWSITSGKTYEQYF
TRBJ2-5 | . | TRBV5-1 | TGCGCCAGCAGCTCAGTGATACAAGAGACCCAGTACTTC | CASSSVIQETQYF
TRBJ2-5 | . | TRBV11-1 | TGTGCCGTGCAAGAGACCCAGTACTTC | CAVQETQYF
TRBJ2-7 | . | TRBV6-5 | TGTGCCAGCAGTTACGACAGACTTGAGCAGTACTTC | CASSYDRLEQYF
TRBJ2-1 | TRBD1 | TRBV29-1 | TGCACGGGGACAGGGGGCTCCTACAATGAGCAGTTCTTC | CTGTGGSYNEQFF
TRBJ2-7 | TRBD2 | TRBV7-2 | TGTGCCAGCAGCTTAGTATTCGGGAGCGGGACCTACGAGCAGTACTTC | CASSLVFGSGTYEQYF
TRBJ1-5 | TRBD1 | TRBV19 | TGTGCCAGTAGTGCCGGGACAGGGGGCTGGCAGCCCCAGCATTTT | CASSAGTGGWQPQHF
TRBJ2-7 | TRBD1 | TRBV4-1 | TGCGCCAGCAGCCTCCGACAGGGGGACTCCTACGAGCAGTACTTC | CASSLRQGDSYEQYF
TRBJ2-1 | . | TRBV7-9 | TGTGCCAGCAGCTTAGGAAACTACAATGAGCAGTTCTTC | CASSLGNYNEQFF
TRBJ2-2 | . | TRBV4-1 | TGCGCCAGCAGCCAGGGACCTAACACCGGGGGGCTGTTTTTT | CASSQGPNTGGLFF
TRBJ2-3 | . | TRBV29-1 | TGCAGCGTTCGAGATGACAGGCCCGGAGATACGCAGTATTTT | CSVRDDRPGDTQYF
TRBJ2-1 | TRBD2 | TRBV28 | TGTGCCAGTCCAAAAGCGGGAGGTGAGCAGTTCTTC | CASPKAGGEQFF